One sample yielded the 19 T cell receptor beta chains listed below, sequenced in a study of T cells in Graves' hyperthyroidism and ophthalmopathy. Authors of the study amplified TCR beta CDR3 regions from RNA transcripts. Carried out on the TCR CDR3, a first-round RT-PCR used the HTBI primer set. TCRdb reanalysed the multiplex PCR reads using MiXCR and keeps one entry per CDR3 protein. The data show about 400,000 distinct CDR3 sequences, roughly 15% seen once. Material for sequencing was blood. Receptors originate from a woman aged 60-75 years with Graves' ophthalmopathy.

This clonotype was observed many times. V usage is TRBV2 and J usage is TRBJ2-6; D unclear. Germline-derived CDR1 and CDR2 are SNHLY and FYNNEI. This CDR3 region has 17 residues. Trimming pared 3 bases from V and 2 bases from J, leaving 14 bases between. CDR3 protein: CASSDPIIHTGANVLTF. For the CDR3, the DNA is TGTGCCAGCAGTGACCCTATAATTCATACTGGGGCCAACGTCCTGACTTTC.

In this sample, this clonotype turned up a few times. This chain links TRBV29-1 with TRBJ1-3; D is ambiguous. V was shortened by 4 bases and J by 0 bases, with 10 bases between the two germline ends. Germline assignment: CDR1 SQVTM and CDR2 ANQGSEA. The CDR3 runs to 14 residues. The chain's CDR3 is CSVGDGISGNTIYF. The DNA of the CDR3 is TGCAGCGTTGGAGACGGGATCTCTGGAAACACCATATATTTT. Complete variable domain (other parts from reference TRBV29-1 and TRBJ1-3): SAVISQKPSRDICQRGTSLTIQCQVDSQVTMMFWYRQQPGQSLTLIATANQGSEATYESGFVIDKFPISRPNLTFSTLTVSNMSPEDSSIYLCSVGDGISGNTIYFGEGSWLTVV.

This clonotype was counted ten times or more. The CDR3 DNA is TGTGCCAGCAGCGCCCGCCTGACAGGCTACGAGCAGTACTTC. Protein product: CASSARLTGYEQYF. This chain connects TRBV9 to TRBJ2-7; maybe TRBD1 (6 bases). The length of the CDR3 is 14 residues. Germline lookup yields CDR1 SGDLS and CDR2 YYNGEE. Trimming took 3 bases from V and 3 from J, leaving 13 bases between them.

This clonotype was seen many times. V usage is TRBV5-4 and J usage is TRBJ2-1, with 13 bases aligning to TRBD2. V gave up 2 bases and J gave up 9 bases; unmatched junction bases: 5. In germline, CDR1 is SGHNT, CDR2 YYREEE (reference sequence). This CDR3 region has 15 residues. CDR3 sequence: CASSFTSGRAGEQFF. CDR3 sequence (DNA): TGTGCCAGCAGCTTTACTAGCGGGAGGGCAGGTGAGCAGTTCTTC.

The table lists this clonotype with many counts. The V gene is TRBV28, the J gene TRBJ1-1; D gene uncertain. V was pared by 5 bases and J by 2 bases, with 6 bases between. The CDR3 spans 12 residues. Germline V gene lookup returns CDR1 MDHEN and CDR2 SYDVKM. The chain's CDR3 is CASSKFNTEAFF. Here the CDR3 DNA reads TGTGCCAGCAGTAAATTTAACACTGAAGCTTTCTTT.

Ten or more counts support this clonotype. The chain recombines TRBV7-8 with TRBJ2-3; D may correspond to TRBD1 or TRBD2 (5 bases each). Between the trimmed V and J ends, which lost 6 bases and 1 base, there was a span of 20 bases. The CDR3 is 17 residues long. From germline, CDR1 is SGHVS and CDR2 FQNEAQ. The CDR3 region is CASSPGFTRGGTDTQYF. CDR3 sequence (DNA): TGTGCCAGCAGTCCGGGGTTTACCCGAGGGGGCACAGATACGCAGTATTTT.

The rearrangement joins TRBV5-1 to TRBJ2-1, with D possibly called TRBD1 or TRBD2 (5 bases each). CDR1 and CDR2 (germline): SGHRS, YFSETQ. The CDR3 extends over 16 amino acids. V was cut by 4 bases and J by 7 bases, with 21 bases left in between. CDR3 sequence (DNA): TGCGCCAGCAGCCCTGTAGCCGGGGCCACCGGAAATGAGCAGTTCTTC. This codes for CASSPVAGATGNEQFF. The full variable domain, completed using reference TRBV5-1 and TRBJ2-1, is KAGVTQTPRYLIKTRGQQVTLSCSPISGHRSVSWYQQTPGQGLQFLFEYFSETQRNKGNFPGRFSGRQFSNSRSEMNVSTLELGDSALYLCASSPVAGATGNEQFFGPGTRLTVL.

The sample holds a few counts of this clonotype. The chain is built from TRBV20-1 and TRBJ1-4; D might be TRBD1 (6 bases). Germline V lookup: CDR1 DFQATT, CDR2 SNEGSKA (reference sequence). With 1 base removed from V and 7 bases from J, the gap between germline ends came to 10 bases. The CDR3 runs 13 residues. The CDR3 DNA is TGCAGTGCTAGAGGACAGGTGGCTGAAAAACTGTTTTTT. This translates into CSARGQVAEKLFF.

V is TRBV5-1 and J is TRBJ2-1; TRBD1 is a possible D gene (6 bases). V gave up 2 bases and J gave up 1 base, with 13 bases separating them. Per the germline V gene, CDR1 is SGHRS and CDR2 is YFSETQ. The CDR3 sequence is 16 residues long. CDR3 DNA: TGCGCCAGCAGCTTCCGGGACAAACTTTCCTACAATGAGCAGTTCTTC. Encoded protein: CASSFRDKLSYNEQFF.

This clonotype was counted many times. The CDR3 DNA sequence: TGCAGTGCGAAGATTAGCGGGAGGGCCGTGGAGACCCAGTACTTC. This translates into CSAKISGRAVETQYF. The J gene is TRBJ2-5, the V gene TRBV20-1; TRBD2 matches at 11 bases. CDR3 length: 15 residues. Germline CDR1 and CDR2: DFQATT and SNEGSKA (reference sequence). V shed 6 bases, J shed 5 bases, and the junction held 11 bases outside the gene matches.

Note on this clonotype: This may stem from a read error, because a much larger clone lies one nucleotide away. This chain uses TRBV24-1 with TRBJ2-1; 10 bases line up with TRBD2. The germline V gene encodes CDR1 KGHDR and CDR2 SFDVKD. CDR3 size: 18 residues. This CDR3 is CTTSDSLAGGRTLNEQFF. CDR3 nucleotides: TGTACCACCAGTGATTCATTAGCGGGAGGTCGCACTTTAAATGAGCAGTTCTTC.

The sample holds many counts of this clonotype. The rearrangement joins TRBV3-1 to TRBJ2-1, with 11 bases lining up with TRBD2. This CDR3 contains 16 residues. V lost 4 bases to trimming and J lost 4 bases; unmatched junction nucleotides: 6. Germline V gene lookup returns CDR1 LGHDT and CDR2 YNNKEL (reference sequence). CDR3 in DNA: TGTGCCAGCAGCCCTATAGCGGGAGGGCCTTACAATGAGCAGTTCTTC. It codes for CASSPIAGGPYNEQFF.

In this sample, this clonotype turned up many times. V gene TRBV6-1 combines with J gene TRBJ2-7, with 8 bases that match TRBD1. Trimming removed 10 bases from V and 2 bases from J; junction bases left unmatched: 7. Per the germline V gene, CDR1 is MNHNS and CDR2 is SASEGT. The CDR3 is made up of 13 amino acids. CDR3 residues: CANPDREPYEQYF. The CDR3 DNA reads TGTGCCAACCCGGACAGGGAGCCCTACGAGCAGTACTTC.

This clonotype appeared many times. V usage is TRBV20-1 and J usage is TRBJ1-2; D unresolved. The ends were cut back, 0 bases at V and 4 bases at J, with 9 bases in the middle. Germline V gives CDR1 DFQATT, CDR2 SNEGSKA (reference sequence). The CDR3 has 13 amino acids. In DNA, the CDR3 is TGCAGTGCTAGAGATCTGGGAGGCTATGGCTACACCTTC. Translation: CSARDLGGYGYTF.

The gene calls are TRBV10-3 and TRBJ2-3, with D unclear. The CDR3 covers 16 residues. Trimming took off 3 bases at V and 4 bases at J, with 17 bases between the two ends. Germline CDR1 and CDR2: ENHRY and SYGVKD. CDR3 DNA: TGTGCCATCAGTGATCTTGGCCCCAGTTGGGCAGATACGCAGTATTTT. As protein: CAISDLGPSWADTQYF.

This clonotype was detected a few times. The genes are TRBV19 and TRBJ1-2, with D possibly being TRBD1 (5 bases). The CDR3 is 15 residues long. Germline values: CDR1 LNHDA, CDR2 SQIVND (reference sequence). The V and J ends lost 6 bases and 4 bases respectively, with 18 bases between them. DNA for the CDR3: TGTGCCAGTAGCTTCCGGGACGGGGGGACCTATGGCTACACCTTC. Translation: CASSFRDGGTYGYTF.

The chain combines TRBV25-1 with TRBJ1-1; 7 bases line up with TRBD1. The CDR3 sequence is 13 residues long. Germline CDR1 MGHDK, CDR2 SYGVNS. V gave up 8 bases and J gave up 2 bases; unmatched junction bases: 5. The CDR3 DNA is TGTGCCAGCCAGGGACAGTATAACACTGAAGCTTTCTTT. Translating gives CASQGQYNTEAFF.

The rearrangement links TRBV5-1 to TRBJ2-7, with 11 bases matching TRBD2. The V gene end was trimmed by 3 bases and the J gene end by 7 bases; junction bases not matched to a gene: 15. CDR3 length: 17 amino acids. Germline-derived CDR1 and CDR2 are SGHRS and YFSETQ. The CDR3 coding sequence is TGCGCCAGCAGCTGGAAATCGACTAGCGGGGAGAGCGGGGAGCAGTACTTC. The encoded protein is CASSWKSTSGESGEQYF.

This clonotype was detected ten times or more. This rearrangement joins TRBV2 to TRBJ1-5; unclear D gene. Germline V CDR1 and CDR2: SNHLY, FYNNEI. V lost 3 bases and J 4 bases, leaving 10 bases between the germline ends. The CDR3 consists of 14 residues. CDR3 in DNA: TGTGCCAGCAGTGACGTGGTGGGGAATCAGCCCCAGCATTTT. This gives the protein CASSDVVGNQPQHF.